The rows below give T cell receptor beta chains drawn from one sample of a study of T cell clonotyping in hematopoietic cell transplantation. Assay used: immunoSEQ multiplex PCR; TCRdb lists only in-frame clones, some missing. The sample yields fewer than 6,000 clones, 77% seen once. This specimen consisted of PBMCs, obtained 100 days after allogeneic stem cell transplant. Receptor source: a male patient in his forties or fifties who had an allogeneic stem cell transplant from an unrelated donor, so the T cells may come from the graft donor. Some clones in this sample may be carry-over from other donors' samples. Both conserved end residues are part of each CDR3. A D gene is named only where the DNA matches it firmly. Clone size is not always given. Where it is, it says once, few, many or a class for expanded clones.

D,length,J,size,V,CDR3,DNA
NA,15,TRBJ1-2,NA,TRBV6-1,CASIQPPPGNYGYTF,TGTGCCAGCATCCAACCCCCACCCGGAAACTATGGCTACACCTTC
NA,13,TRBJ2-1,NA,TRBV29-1,CSVGRETYNEQFF,TGCAGCGTTGGTCGGGAGACGTACAATGAGCAGTTCTTC
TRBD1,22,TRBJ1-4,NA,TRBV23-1,CASSRTIGQGANFRRDNEKLFF,TGCGCCAGCAGTCGAACGATTGGACAGGGGGCGAATTTCAGGCGAGATAATGAAAAACTGTTTTTT
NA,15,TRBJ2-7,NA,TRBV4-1,CASSQDLLAPYEQYF,TGCGCCAGCAGCCAAGATTTATTGGCCCCCTACGAGCAGTACTTC
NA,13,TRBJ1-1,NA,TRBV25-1,CASSEYGNTEAFF,TGTGCCAGCAGTGAATACGGGAACACTGAAGCTTTCTTT
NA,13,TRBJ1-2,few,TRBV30,CAWSVTRTDGYTF,TGTGCCTGGAGTGTAACCCGGACTGACGGCTACACCTTC
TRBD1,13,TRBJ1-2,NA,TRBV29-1,CSVLTGGSYGYTF,TGCAGCGTTCTGACAGGGGGGAGCTATGGCTACACCTTC
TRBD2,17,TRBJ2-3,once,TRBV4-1,CASSQIPGLAGLDTQYF,TGCGCCAGCAGCCAAATTCCGGGACTAGCGGGGTTGGATACGCAGTATTTT
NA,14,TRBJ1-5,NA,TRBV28,CASSSGGGDQPQHF,TGTGCCAGCAGTTCTGGCGGGGGTGATCAGCCCCAGCATTTT
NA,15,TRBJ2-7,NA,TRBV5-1,CASSPDSFLSYEQYF,TGCGCCAGCAGCCCTGACAGCTTTCTTTCCTACGAGCAGTACTTC
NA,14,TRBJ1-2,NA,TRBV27,CASRDQEVSTGYTF,TGTGCCAGTCGAGATCAGGAGGTCTCTACTGGCTACACCTTC
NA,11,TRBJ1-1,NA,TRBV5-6,CASSSTFEAFF,TGTGCCAGCAGCTCGACCTTTGAAGCTTTCTTT
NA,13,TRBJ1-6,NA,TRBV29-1,CSVETVVNSPLHF,TGCAGCGTCGAGACCGTGGTCAATTCACCCCTCCACTTT
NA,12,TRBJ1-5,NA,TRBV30,CAWSAGNQPQHF,TGTGCCTGGAGTGCAGGGAATCAGCCCCAGCATTTT
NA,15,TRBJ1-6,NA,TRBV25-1,CASSEFTGYSSPLHF,TGTGCCAGCAGTGAATTTACAGGGTACAGTTCACCCCTCCACTTT
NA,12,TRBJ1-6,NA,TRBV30,CAWSTENSPLHF,TGTGCCTGGAGTACAGAAAATTCACCCCTCCACTTT
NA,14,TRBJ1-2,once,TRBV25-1,CASSPSLGLGGYTF,TGTGCCAGCAGCCCCTCGTTGGGGCTCGGTGGCTACACCTTC
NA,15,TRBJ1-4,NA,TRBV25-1,CASSGTQGRNEKLFF,TGTGCCAGCAGTGGGACACAGGGCAGGAATGAAAAACTGTTTTTT
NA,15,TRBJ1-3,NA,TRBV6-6,CASSYPGKDGNTIYF,TGTGCCAGCAGTTACCCGGGGAAAGATGGAAACACCATATATTTT
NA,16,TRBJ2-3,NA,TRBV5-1,CASSQWTAKLLDTQYF,TGCGCCAGCAGCCAGTGGACAGCCAAACTTCTAGATACGCAGTATTTT
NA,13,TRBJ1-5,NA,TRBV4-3,CASSQDAVRPQHF,TGCGCCAGCAGCCAAGATGCAGTCCGGCCCCAGCATTTT
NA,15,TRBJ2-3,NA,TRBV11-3,CASSPRRRPTDTQYF,TGTGCCAGCAGCCCACGGCGGCGTCCCACAGATACGCAGTATTTT
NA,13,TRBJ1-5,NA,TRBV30,CAWSSFEDQPQHF,TGTGCCTGGAGCTCTTTCGAGGATCAGCCCCAGCATTTT
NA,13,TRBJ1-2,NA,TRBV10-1,CASPQSRNYGYTF,TGCGCCAGCCCACAGAGCCGTAACTATGGCTACACCTTC
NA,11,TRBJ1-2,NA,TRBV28,CASSRMYGYTF,TGTGCCAGCAGCCGGATGTATGGCTACACCTTC
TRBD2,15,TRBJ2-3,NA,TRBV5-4,CASSFSGGTTDTQYF,TGTGCCAGCAGCTTTAGCGGGGGTACCACAGATACGCAGTATTTT
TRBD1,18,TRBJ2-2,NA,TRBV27,CASRLLEVGTANTGELFF,TGTGCCAGCAGGCTTTTAGAGGTCGGGACAGCGAACACCGGGGAGCTGTTTTTT
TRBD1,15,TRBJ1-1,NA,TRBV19,CASSTGQGKNTEAFF,TGTGCCAGTAGTACAGGACAGGGGAAGAACACTGAAGCTTTCTTT
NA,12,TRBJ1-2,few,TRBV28,CASSSSAGGYTF,TGTGCCAGCAGTTCGTCAGCGGGTGGCTACACCTTC
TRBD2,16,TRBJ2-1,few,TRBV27,CASSRAGLAAYNEQFF,TGTGCCAGCAGTCGGGCGGGACTAGCTGCCTACAATGAGCAGTTCTTC
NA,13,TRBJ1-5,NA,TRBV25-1,CASSEPGGQPQHF,TGTGCCAGCAGTGAACCGGGCGGTCAGCCCCAGCATTTT
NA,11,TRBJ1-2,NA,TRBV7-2,CWSELNYGYTF,TGTTGGTCCGAGCTCAACTATGGCTACACCTTC
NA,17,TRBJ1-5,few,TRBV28,CASSFLGVGDTLQPQHF,TGTGCCAGCAGTTTTCTGGGGGTAGGGGACACCCTTCAGCCCCAGCATTTT
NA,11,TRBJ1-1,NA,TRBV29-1,CSVVPETEAFF,TGCAGCGTTGTCCCGGAGACTGAAGCTTTCTTT
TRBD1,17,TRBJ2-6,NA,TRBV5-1,CASSARTGSSGANVLTF,TGCGCCAGCAGCGCTAGGACAGGATCCTCTGGGGCCAACGTCCTGACTTTC
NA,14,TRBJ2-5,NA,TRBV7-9,CASSPLQGPRTQYF,TGTGCCAGCAGCCCACTACAGGGTCCTCGGACCCAGTACTTC
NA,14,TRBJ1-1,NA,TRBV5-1,CASSPDNPGTEAFF,TGCGCCAGCAGCCCTGACAACCCGGGGACTGAAGCTTTCTTT
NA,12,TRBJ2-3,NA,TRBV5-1,CASSPRGNTQYF,TGCGCCAGCAGCCCACGTGGGAATACGCAGTATTTT
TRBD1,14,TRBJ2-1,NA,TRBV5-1,CASSLGQGHNEQFF,TGCGCCAGCAGCTTGGGACAGGGTCACAATGAGCAGTTCTTC
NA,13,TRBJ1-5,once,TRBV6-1,CASLATVNQPQHF,TGTGCCAGCTTGGCGACCGTCAATCAGCCCCAGCATTTT
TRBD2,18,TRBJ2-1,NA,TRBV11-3,CASSHGTSGSLSYNEQFF,TGTGCCAGCAGCCACGGGACTAGCGGGAGCCTCTCCTACAATGAGCAGTTCTTC
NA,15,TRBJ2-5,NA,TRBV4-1,CASSQDQTLQETQYF,TGCGCCAGCAGCCAAGATCAGACCCTCCAAGAGACCCAGTACTTC
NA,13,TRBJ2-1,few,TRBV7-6,CASSLGWADEQFF,TGTGCCAGCAGCTTAGGGTGGGCGGATGAGCAGTTCTTC
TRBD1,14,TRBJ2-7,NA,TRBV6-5,CASSYRDRAYEQYF,TGTGCCAGCAGTTACCGGGACAGGGCCTACGAGCAGTACTTC
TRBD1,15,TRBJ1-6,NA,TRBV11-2,CASSPRDRGNSPLHF,TGTGCCAGCAGCCCCCGGGACAGGGGAAATTCACCCCTCCACTTT
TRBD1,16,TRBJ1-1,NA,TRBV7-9,CASSLEGQGANTEAFF,TGTGCCAGCAGCTTAGAAGGTCAGGGGGCGAACACTGAAGCTTTCTTT
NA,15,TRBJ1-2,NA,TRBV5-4,CASSFLNGYHSGYTF,TGTGCCAGCAGCTTCCTTAATGGTTACCACTCTGGCTACACCTTC
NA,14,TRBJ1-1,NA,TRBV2,CASSEQGTNTEAFF,TGTGCCAGCAGTGAACAGGGCACGAACACTGAAGCTTTCTTT
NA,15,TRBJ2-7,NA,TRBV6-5,CASSYSWAGTYEQYF,TGTGCCAGCAGTTACTCCTGGGCGGGAACCTACGAGCAGTACTTC